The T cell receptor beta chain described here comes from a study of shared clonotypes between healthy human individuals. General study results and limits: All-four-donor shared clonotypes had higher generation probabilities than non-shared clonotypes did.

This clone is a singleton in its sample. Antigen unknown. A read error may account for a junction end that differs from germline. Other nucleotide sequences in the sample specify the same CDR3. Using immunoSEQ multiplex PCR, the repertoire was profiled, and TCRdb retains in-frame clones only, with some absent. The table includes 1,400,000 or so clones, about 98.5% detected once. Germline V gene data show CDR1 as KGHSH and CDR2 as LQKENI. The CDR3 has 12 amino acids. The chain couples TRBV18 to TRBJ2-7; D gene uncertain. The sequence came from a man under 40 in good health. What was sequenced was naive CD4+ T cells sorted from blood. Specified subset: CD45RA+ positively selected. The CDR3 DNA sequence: TGTGCCAGCTCACCTCCCTCCGACGAGCAGTACTTC. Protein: CASSPPSDEQYF.